This entry is about one T cell receptor beta chain. Clones were read by immunoSEQ multiplex PCR, and TCRdb kept only the in-frame ones, dropping some. The table includes over 200,000 clones, just over 90% detected once. The record originates from a study of blood T cell repertoires in COVID-19. Germline V CDR1 and CDR2: SGHRS, YFSETQ. CDR3 length: 16 amino acids. V gave up 0 bases and J gave up 1 base; unmatched junction bases: 6. Sequenced material: peripheral blood. The chain couples TRBV5-1 to TRBJ1-1, with TRBD1 identical over 7 bases. The clonotype was recovered from a man aged 25-45 years with acute or convalescent COVID-19. The CDR3: CASSLEPGGGNTEAFF. The CDR3 DNA reads TGCGCCAGCAGCTTGGAGCCAGGGGGAGGGAACACTGAAGCTTTCTTT.